This TCR beta chain derives from a study of shared clonotypes between healthy human individuals. Assay execution proceeded at the deep level. Only in-frame clones appear in the TCRdb table, and some are missing; sequencing was by immunoSEQ multiplex PCR. Of more than 1.2 million clones in the sample, just under 99% were seen once. This CDR3 is built from 13 residues. The ends were cut back, 0 bases at V and 7 bases at J, with 7 bases in the middle. Germline values: CDR1 SGHAT, CDR2 FQNNGV. Regarding the study as a whole: Shared across a few donors were around 4.7% of the naive CD4 clonotypes. Donor clonotype sharing was expected to depend on sequencing depth.

This clone was found once. Its antigen is not known. Division of CD4+ cells produced a CD45RA+ naive subset and a CD45RA-negative memory subset. The sample consisted of naive CD4+ T cells sorted from blood. Subset described: CD45RA+ positively selected. The sequence was collected from a man between 25 and 39 years old in good health. The rearrangement links TRBV11-2 to TRBJ1-5; D is ambiguous. CDR3 loop: CASSLEGPQPQHF. The CDR3, as DNA: TGTGCCAGCAGCTTAGAAGGTCCCCAGCCCCAGCATTTT.